A selection of T cell receptor beta chains follows, all from one sample in a study of T cell responses to AZD1222 COVID-19 vaccine. The method was immunoSEQ multiplex PCR; TCRdb's version includes in-frame clones alone and lacks a portion of them. Of 100,000 to 130,000 clones listed, around 92% are singletons. The starting material was peripheral blood, obtained on day 0 of AZD1222 vaccination. The source of these receptors is an adult in good health. Both conserved end residues are part of each CDR3. Fields, in order: clone size, V gene, J gene, CDR3 protein. Size tells how often a clone was seen (once, few, many) or the class of an expanded clone, and some rows leave it out.

abundance: -; v_gene: TRBV6-1; j_gene: TRBJ2-7; CDR3aa: CASSATGTSGVYEQYF
abundance: -; v_gene: TRBV3-1/TRBV3-2; j_gene: TRBJ1-3; CDR3aa: CASSQVVIKRTERWLSTIYF
abundance: -; v_gene: TRBV6-5; j_gene: TRBJ1-1; CDR3aa: CASSFPTGGDTEAFF
abundance: -; v_gene: TRBV6-2/TRBV6-3; j_gene: TRBJ2-7; CDR3aa: CASSYPAWGGNSYEQYF
abundance: few; v_gene: TRBV7-8; j_gene: TRBJ2-5; CDR3aa: CASSTIAGPLQETQYF
abundance: -; v_gene: TRBV4-2; j_gene: TRBJ1-1; CDR3aa: CASSPTERSTRSNTEAFF
abundance: -; v_gene: TRBV24-1; j_gene: TRBJ1-2; CDR3aa: CATSDPGRKYGYTF
abundance: once; v_gene: TRBV28; j_gene: TRBJ1-6; CDR3aa: CASSPQANNSPLHF
abundance: -; v_gene: TRBV28; j_gene: TRBJ1-5; CDR3aa: CASSSTGLGNQPQHF
abundance: -; v_gene: TRBV12-3/TRBV12-4; j_gene: TRBJ1-1; CDR3aa: CASSLIGNTEAFF
abundance: -; v_gene: TRBV27; j_gene: TRBJ2-7; CDR3aa: CASTVAGGSYEQYF
abundance: -; v_gene: TRBV7-6; j_gene: TRBJ1-1; CDR3aa: CASSLNTEAFF
abundance: -; v_gene: TRBV7-2; j_gene: TRBJ2-3; CDR3aa: CASSLAPGRTDTQYF